The source of this T cell receptor beta chain is a study of blood T cell repertoires in COVID-19. Overall study context: The study drew acute and convalescent COVID-19 samples from the United States, Italy and Spain. PBMCs, B-cell-depleted T cells, or T cells were the source of the cDNA or gDNA that made up the material.

This CDR3 is 12 amino acids long. In germline, CDR1 is SGHDT, CDR2 YYEEEE. Trimming took 1 base from V and 12 from J, leaving 11 bases between them. Per the original methods: Reference gene primer amplification in the assay estimated nucleated cell counts. Sequencing used immunoSEQ multiplex PCR; TCRdb keeps in-frame clones, though not all of them. V and J calls plus clone size are reproduced from that table; the DNA served to infer D and trimming. The table shows about 240,000 clones, with around four fifths occurring only once. This chain connects TRBV5-6 to TRBJ2-1, with D maybe TRBD2 (6 bases). The clonotype was recovered from a woman in her fifties or sixties with active or convalescent COVID-19. The sample taken for sequencing was peripheral blood. CDR3 loop: CASSLSEGRQFF. CDR3 DNA: TGTGCCAGCAGCTTGTCGGAGGGTCGGCAGTTCTTC.